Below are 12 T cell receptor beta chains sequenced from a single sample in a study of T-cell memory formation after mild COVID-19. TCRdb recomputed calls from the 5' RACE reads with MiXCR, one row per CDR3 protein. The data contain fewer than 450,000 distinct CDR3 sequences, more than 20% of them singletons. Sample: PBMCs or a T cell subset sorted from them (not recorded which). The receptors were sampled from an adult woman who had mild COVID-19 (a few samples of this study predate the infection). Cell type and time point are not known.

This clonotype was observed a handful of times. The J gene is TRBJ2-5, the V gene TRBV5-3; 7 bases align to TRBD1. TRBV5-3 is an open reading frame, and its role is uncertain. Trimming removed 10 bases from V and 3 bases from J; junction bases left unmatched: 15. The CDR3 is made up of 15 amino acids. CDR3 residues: CAVGTVRGPKETQYF. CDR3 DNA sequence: TGTGCCGTTGGGACGGTAAGGGGGCCCAAAGAGACCCAGTACTTC.

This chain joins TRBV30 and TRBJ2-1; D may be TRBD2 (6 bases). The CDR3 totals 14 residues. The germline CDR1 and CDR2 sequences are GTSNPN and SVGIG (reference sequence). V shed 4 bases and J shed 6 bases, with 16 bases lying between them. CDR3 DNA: TGTGCCTGGACCGGGGTAGCGGACTCCAATGAGCAGTTCTTC. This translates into CAWTGVADSNEQFF.

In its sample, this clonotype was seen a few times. CDR3 DNA: TGTGCCAGCTCCCGGGTCCTCAAGACCCAGTACTTC. Amino acids: CASSRVLKTQYF. This chain joins TRBV12-3 or TRBV12-4 and TRBJ2-5; D not certain. V dropped 8 bases and J dropped 6 bases, with 13 bases sitting between them. This CDR3 comprises 12 residues.

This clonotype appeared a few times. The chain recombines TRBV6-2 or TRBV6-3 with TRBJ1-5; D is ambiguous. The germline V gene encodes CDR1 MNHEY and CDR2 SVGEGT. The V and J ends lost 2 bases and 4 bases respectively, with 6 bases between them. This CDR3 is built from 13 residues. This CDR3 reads CASSYDRNQPQHF. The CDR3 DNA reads TGTGCCAGCAGTTACGATCGAAATCAGCCCCAGCATTTT.

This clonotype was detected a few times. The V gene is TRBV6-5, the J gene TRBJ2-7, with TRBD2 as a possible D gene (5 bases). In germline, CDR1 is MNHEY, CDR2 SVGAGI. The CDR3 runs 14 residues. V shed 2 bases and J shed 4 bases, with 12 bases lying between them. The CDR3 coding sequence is TGTGCCAGCAGTTACGCGCTAGCAGCGTACGAGCAGTACTTC. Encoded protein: CASSYALAAYEQYF.

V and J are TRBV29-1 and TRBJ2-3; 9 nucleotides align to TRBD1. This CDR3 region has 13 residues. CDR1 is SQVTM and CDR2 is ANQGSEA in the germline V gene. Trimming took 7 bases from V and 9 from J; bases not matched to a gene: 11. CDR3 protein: CSATPSTGGTQYF. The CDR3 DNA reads TGCAGCGCAACTCCATCGACAGGGGGAACGCAGTATTTT.

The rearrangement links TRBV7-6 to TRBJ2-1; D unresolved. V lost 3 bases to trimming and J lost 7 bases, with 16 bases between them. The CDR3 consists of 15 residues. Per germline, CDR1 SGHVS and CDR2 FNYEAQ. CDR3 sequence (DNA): TGTGCCAGCAGCTTCGTCCGGACCCCACGGAATGAGCAGTTCTTC. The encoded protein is CASSFVRTPRNEQFF.

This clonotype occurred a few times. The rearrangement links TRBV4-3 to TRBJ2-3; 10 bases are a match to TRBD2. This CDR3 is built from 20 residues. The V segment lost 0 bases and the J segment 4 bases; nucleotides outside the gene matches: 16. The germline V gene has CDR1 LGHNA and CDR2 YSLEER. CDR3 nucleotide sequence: TGCGCCAGCAGCCAAGACTTCTCTCGTGGCACTAGCGGGACGGCAGATACGCAGTATTTT. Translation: CASSQDFSRGTSGTADTQYF.

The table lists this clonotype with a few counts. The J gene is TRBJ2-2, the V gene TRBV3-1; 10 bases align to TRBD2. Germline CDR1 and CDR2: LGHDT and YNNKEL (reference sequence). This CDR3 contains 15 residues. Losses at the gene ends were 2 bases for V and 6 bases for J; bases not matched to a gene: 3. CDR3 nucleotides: TGTGCCAGCAGCCAACTAGCGGGAGTTGCCGGGGAGCTGTTTTTT. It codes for CASSQLAGVAGELFF.

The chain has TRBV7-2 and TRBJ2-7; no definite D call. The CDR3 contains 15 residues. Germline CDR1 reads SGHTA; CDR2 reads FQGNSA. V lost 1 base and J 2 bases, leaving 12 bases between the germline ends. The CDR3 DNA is TGTGCCAGCAGCTTAGGGTCAGGTAGTGCCTACGAGCAGTACTTC. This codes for CASSLGSGSAYEQYF.

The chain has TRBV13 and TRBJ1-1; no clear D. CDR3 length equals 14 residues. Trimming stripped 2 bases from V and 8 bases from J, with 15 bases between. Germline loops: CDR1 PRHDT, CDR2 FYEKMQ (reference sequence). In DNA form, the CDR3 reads TGTGCCAGCAGCTTAACCACGCGGAGCGAGGAAGCTTTCTTT. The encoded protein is CASSLTTRSEEAFF.

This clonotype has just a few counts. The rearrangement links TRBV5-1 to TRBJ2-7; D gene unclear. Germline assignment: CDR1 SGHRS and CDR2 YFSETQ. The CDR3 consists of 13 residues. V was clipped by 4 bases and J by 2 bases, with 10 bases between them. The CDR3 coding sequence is TGCGCCAGCAGCGAGGAAGTGGCCTACGAGCAGTACTTC. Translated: CASSEEVAYEQYF.